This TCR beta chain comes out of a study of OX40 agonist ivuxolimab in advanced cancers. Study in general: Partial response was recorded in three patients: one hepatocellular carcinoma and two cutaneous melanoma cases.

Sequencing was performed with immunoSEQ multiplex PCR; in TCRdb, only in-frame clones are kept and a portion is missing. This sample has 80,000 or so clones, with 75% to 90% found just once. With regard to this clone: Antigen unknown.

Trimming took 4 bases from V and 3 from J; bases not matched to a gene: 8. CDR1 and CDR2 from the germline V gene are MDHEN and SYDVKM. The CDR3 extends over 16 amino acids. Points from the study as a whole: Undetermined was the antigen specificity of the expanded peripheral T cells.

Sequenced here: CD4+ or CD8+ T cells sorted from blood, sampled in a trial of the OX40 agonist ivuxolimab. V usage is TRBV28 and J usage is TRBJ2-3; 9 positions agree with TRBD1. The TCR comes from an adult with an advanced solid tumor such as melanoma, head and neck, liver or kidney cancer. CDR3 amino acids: CASSSTNRGRTDTQYF. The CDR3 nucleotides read TGTGCCAGCAGTTCGACAAACAGGGGGCGGACAGATACGCAGTATTTT.